Shown below are 3 T cell receptor beta chains from a single sample sequenced in a study of shared clonotypes between healthy human individuals. Generated by immunoSEQ multiplex PCR, the TCRdb table keeps only in-frame clones and is missing some. The repertoire holds millions of clones, with more than 90% as singletons. The sample consisted of naive CD4+ T cells sorted from blood. Described subset: CD45RA+ positively selected. Receptors originate from a young man in good health.

This clone was seen just once. The chain is built from TRBV6-5 and TRBJ2-7; 7 positions match TRBD2. Germline V gene data show CDR1 as MNHEY and CDR2 as SVGAGI. The junction had 7 bases not matched to a gene; V was cut back by 1 base and J by 4 bases. The CDR3 spans 15 residues. The CDR3 here is CASSYFIGGGYEQYF. The CDR3, as DNA: TGTGCCAGCAGTTACTTCATTGGGGGGGGTTACGAGCAGTACTTC.

The genes are TRBV6-1 and TRBJ1-4; D remains unclear. Trimming left V 4 bases short and J 8 bases short, with 11 bases between. CDR1 MNHNS and CDR2 SASEGT come from the germline V gene. The CDR3 length is 13 residues. CDR3 amino acids: CASSVQIWEKLFF. In DNA, the CDR3 is TGTGCCAGCAGTGTTCAGATTTGGGAAAAACTGTTTTTT.

This chain links TRBV7-8 with TRBJ1-3, with no clear D. Trimming pared 3 bases from V and 0 bases from J, leaving 9 bases between. Germline CDR1 SGHVS, CDR2 FQNEAQ. The CDR3 is 15 residues long. As DNA, the CDR3 is TGTGCCAGCAGCTTCACCGAAACCTCTGGAAACACCATATATTTT. Translated, it gives CASSFTETSGNTIYF.